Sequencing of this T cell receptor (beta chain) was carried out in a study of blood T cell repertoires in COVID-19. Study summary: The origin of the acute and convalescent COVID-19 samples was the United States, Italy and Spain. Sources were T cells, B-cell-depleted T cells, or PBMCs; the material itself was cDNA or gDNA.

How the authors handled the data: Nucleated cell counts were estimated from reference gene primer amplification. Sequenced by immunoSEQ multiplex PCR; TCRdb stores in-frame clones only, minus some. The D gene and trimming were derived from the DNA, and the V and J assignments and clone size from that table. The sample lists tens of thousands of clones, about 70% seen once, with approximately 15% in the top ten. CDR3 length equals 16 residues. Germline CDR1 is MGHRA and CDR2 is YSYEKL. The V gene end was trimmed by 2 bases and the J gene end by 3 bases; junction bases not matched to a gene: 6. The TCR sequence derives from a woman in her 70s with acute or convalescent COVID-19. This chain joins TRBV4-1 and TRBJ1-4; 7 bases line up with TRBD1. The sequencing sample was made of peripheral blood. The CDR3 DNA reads TGCGCCAGCAGCCAACCCTACAGGGGTTCTAATGAAAAACTGTTTTTT. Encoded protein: CASSQPYRGSNEKLFF.